Shown below are 10 T cell receptor beta chains from a single sample sequenced in a study of blood T cells in healthy people across ages. It was with a sample-barcoded 5' primer and a J-beta primer mix that a second PCR of about 6 to 12 cycles was run. TCRdb redid the calling of the 5' RACE reads with MiXCR, one entry per CDR3 protein. The sample consists of about 1.5 million distinct CDR3 sequences, 40% to 45% of them appearing once. Material for sequencing was blood. Receptors originate from a woman between 18 and 30 years old in good health.

This rearrangement joins TRBV29-1 to TRBJ2-1; D not resolved. CDR1 and CDR2 (germline): SQVTM, ANQGSEA. This CDR3 spans 12 amino acids. Between the trimmed V and J ends, which lost 5 bases and 3 bases, there was a span of 8 bases. The CDR3 sequence is CSVFGRYNEQFF. The CDR3 nucleotides are TGCAGCGTTTTCGGCCGCTACAATGAGCAGTTCTTC.

The chain combines TRBV12-5 with TRBJ2-2, with D unclear. The ends were cut back, 1 base at V and 9 bases at J, with 6 bases in the middle. Per germline, CDR1 LGHNT and CDR2 FRNRAP. The CDR3 extends over 12 amino acids. The CDR3 region is CASGLDIWELFF. CDR3 DNA sequence: TGTGCTAGTGGTTTGGATATATGGGAGCTGTTTTTT.

This clonotype was counted between two and nine times. V gene TRBV7-2 combines with J gene TRBJ1-1; the D is unclear. The CDR3 has 14 residues. CDR1 is SGHTA, CDR2 FQGNSA, per germline. Trimming took off 3 bases at V and 0 bases at J, with 8 bases between the two ends. DNA for the CDR3: TGTGCCAGCAGCTTGGGTTTCTTGAACACTGAAGCTTTCTTT. It encodes CASSLGFLNTEAFF.

This clonotype was detected once. The CDR3 loop reads CASSVGAGHNEQFF. The CDR3 DNA follows: TGTGCCAGCAGCGTAGGTGCGGGGCACAATGAGCAGTTCTTC. The genes are TRBV9 and TRBJ2-1; D is perhaps TRBD2 (6 bases). Trimming shortened V by 0 bases and J by 5 bases, and 9 bases separated the two germline ends. This CDR3 is 14 amino acids long. Germline CDR1 is SGDLS and CDR2 is YYNGEE.

This clonotype has more than one count but fewer than ten. The chain links TRBV12-5 to TRBJ1-2; possibly TRBD1 for D (6 bases). Germline V gene data show CDR1 as LGHNT and CDR2 as FRNRAP. This CDR3 contains 12 residues. Trimming removed 6 bases at V and 4 bases at J, with 9 bases between. The CDR3 nucleotides are TGTGCTAGTGGCAGGGGTAGCTATGGCTACACCTTC. It yields the protein CASGRGSYGYTF.

J is TRBJ2-5 and V is TRBV27; 9 positions agree with TRBD2. V was clipped by 5 bases and J by 3 bases; unmatched bases: 10. Germline assignment: CDR1 MNHEY and CDR2 SMNVEV (reference sequence). CDR3 length: 16 residues. Here the CDR3 reads CASSPRVAGGKETQYF. Here the CDR3 DNA reads TGTGCCAGCAGTCCCCGGGTGGCGGGGGGGAAAGAGACCCAGTACTTC.

V gene TRBV7-3 combines with J gene TRBJ2-1; TRBD2 agrees at 13 bases. Trimming removed 5 bases from V and 6 bases from J; junction bases left unmatched: 10. Germline CDR1 is SGHTA and CDR2 is FQGTGA. This CDR3 region has 17 residues. CDR3 sequence: CASSPGLAGDGTNEQFF. The CDR3 coding sequence is TGTGCCAGCAGCCCCGGACTAGCGGGAGATGGCACCAATGAGCAGTTCTTC.

The V call is TRBV18, the J call TRBJ2-7, with TRBD2 identical over 10 bases. This CDR3 region has 15 residues. From germline, CDR1 is KGHSH and CDR2 LQKENI. Trimming removed 4 bases from V and 4 bases from J; junction bases left unmatched: 7. This CDR3 reads CASSHRLAGRYEQYF. CDR3 bases: TGTGCCAGCTCACACCGACTAGCGGGTAGATACGAGCAGTACTTC.

Of note for this clonotype: Compared with germline, one end of the junction differs, possibly owing to a read error. This rearrangement joins TRBV4-1 to TRBJ2-5; 8 bases align to TRBD1. CDR1 is MGHRA, CDR2 YSYEKL, per germline. The CDR3 contains 14 residues. CDR3 region: CAGSQMDRVGTQYF. The CDR3 coding sequence is TGCGCCGGCAGCCAAATGGACAGGGTCGGGACCCAGTACTTC.

This clonotype was found a few times. The V and J genes are TRBV7-2 and TRBJ2-3, with D maybe TRBD2 (5 bases). CDR3 length: 17 residues. The germline V gene has CDR1 SGHTA and CDR2 FQGNSA. The V gene lost 1 base and the J gene lost 0 bases, with 14 bases spanning the gap. DNA for the CDR3: TGTGCCAGCAGCTTAGTCCCGGGATATACTAGCACAGATACGCAGTATTTT. It yields the protein CASSLVPGYTSTDTQYF.